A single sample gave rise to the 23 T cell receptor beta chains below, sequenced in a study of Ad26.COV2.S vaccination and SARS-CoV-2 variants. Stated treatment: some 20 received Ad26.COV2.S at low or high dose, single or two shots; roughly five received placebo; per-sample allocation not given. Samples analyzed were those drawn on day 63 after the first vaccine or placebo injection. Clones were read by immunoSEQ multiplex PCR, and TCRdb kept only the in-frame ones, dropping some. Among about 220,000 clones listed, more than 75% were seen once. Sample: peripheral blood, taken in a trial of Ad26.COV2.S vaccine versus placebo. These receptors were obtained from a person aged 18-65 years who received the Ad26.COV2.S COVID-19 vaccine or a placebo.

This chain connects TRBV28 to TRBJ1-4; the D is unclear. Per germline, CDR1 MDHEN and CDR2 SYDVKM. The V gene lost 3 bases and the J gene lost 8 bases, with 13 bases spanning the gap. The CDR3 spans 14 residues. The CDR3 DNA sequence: TGTGCCAGCAGTTTGGGCGGAGGCGGGGAAAAACTGTTTTTT. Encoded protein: CASSLGGGGEKLFF.

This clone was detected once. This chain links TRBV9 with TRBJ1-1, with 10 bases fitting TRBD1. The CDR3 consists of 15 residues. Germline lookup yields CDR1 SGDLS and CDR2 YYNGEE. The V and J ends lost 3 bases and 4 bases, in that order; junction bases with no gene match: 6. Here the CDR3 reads CASSASGQGSTEAFF. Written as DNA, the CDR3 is TGTGCCAGCAGCGCCTCGGGACAGGGGAGCACTGAAGCTTTCTTT.

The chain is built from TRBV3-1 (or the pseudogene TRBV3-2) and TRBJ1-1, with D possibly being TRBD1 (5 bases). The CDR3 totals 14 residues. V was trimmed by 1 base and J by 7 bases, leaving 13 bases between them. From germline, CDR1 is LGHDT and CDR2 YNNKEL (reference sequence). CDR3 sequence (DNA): TGTGCCAGCAGCCAAGGTCAGGGAAATGATGAAGCTTTCTTT. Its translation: CASSQGQGNDEAFF.

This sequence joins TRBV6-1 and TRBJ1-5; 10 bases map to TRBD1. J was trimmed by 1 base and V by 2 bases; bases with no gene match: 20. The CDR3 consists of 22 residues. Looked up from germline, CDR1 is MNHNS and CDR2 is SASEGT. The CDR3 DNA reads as TGTGCCAGCAGTGAAAGGAGGAGGTGGTGGGGACAGGGGATGACAAGCAATCAGCCCCAGCATTTT. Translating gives CASSERRRWWGQGMTSNQPQHF.

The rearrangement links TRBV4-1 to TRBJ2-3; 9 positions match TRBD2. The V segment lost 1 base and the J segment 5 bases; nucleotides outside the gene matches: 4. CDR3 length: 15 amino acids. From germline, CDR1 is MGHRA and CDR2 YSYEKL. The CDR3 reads CASSQGFSGGDTQYF. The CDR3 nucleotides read TGCGCCAGCAGCCAAGGGTTTAGCGGGGGAGATACGCAGTATTTT.

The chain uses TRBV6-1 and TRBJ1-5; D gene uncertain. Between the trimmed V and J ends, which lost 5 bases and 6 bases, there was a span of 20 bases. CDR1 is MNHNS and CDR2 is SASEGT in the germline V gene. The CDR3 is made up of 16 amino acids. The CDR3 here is CASSQVGRFLGQPQHF. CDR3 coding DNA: TGTGCCAGCAGTCAAGTCGGCAGGTTTTTAGGTCAGCCCCAGCATTTT.

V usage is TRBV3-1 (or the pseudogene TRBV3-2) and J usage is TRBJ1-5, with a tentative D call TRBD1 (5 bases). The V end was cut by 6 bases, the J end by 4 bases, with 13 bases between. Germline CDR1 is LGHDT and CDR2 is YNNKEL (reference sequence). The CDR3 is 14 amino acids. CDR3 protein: CASSARGLNQPQHF. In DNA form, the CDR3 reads TGTGCCAGCAGTGCACGGGGGTTGAATCAGCCCCAGCATTTT.

The DNA for the CDR3 is TGTGCCAGCAGCTTAATTCCAGGGAGGTTCGCCGGGGAGCTGTTTTTT. Encoded protein: CASSLIPGRFAGELFF. The chain recombines TRBV11-2 with TRBJ2-2; a possible D gene is TRBD2 (6 bases). Germline CDR1 and CDR2: SGHAT and FQNNGV. The CDR3 is 16 amino acids. Trimming took off 2 bases at V and 6 bases at J, with 16 bases between the two ends.

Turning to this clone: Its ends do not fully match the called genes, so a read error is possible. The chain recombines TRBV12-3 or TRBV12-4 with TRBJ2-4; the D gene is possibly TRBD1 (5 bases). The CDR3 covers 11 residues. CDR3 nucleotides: TGTGCCAGCAGTTTTCAGTCAGGGTTAGACTTC. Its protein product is CASSFQSGLDF.

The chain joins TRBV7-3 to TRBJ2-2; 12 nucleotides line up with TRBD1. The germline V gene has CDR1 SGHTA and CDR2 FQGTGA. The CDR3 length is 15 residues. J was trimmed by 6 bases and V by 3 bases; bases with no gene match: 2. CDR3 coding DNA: TGTGCCAGCAGCTTGGGGACAGGGGGCGCCGGGGAGCTGTTTTTT. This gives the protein CASSLGTGGAGELFF.

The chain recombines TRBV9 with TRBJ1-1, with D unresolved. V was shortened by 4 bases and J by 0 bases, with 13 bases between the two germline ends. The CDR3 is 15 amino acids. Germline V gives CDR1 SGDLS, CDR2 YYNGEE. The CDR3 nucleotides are TGTGCCAGCAGCTCCGAAGGTGGGGTGAACACTGAAGCTTTCTTT. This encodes CASSSEGGVNTEAFF.

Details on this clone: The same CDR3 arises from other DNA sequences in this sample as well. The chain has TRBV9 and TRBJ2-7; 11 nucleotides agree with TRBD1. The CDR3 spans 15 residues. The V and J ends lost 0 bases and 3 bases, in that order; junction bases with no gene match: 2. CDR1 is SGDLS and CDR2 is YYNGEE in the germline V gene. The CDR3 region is CASSVAGTGGYEQYF. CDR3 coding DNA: TGTGCCAGCAGCGTAGCCGGGACAGGGGGCTACGAGCAGTACTTC.

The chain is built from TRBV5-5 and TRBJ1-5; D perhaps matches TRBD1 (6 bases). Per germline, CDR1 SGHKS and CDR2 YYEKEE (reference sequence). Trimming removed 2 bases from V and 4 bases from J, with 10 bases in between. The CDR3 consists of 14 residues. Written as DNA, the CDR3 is TGTGCCAGCAGCTTCCCCGGGACAAATCAGCCCCAGCATTTT. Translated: CASSFPGTNQPQHF.

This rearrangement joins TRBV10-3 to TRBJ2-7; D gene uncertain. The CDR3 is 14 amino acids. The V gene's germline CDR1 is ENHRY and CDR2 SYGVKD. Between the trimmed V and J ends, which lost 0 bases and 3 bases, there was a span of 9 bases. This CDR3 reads CAISESFNYYEQYF. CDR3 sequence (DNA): TGTGCCATCAGTGAGTCCTTCAATTACTACGAGCAGTACTTC.

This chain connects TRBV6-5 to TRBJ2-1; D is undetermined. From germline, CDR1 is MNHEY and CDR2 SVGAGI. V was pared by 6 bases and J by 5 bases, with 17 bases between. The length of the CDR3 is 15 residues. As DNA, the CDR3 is TGTGCCAGCAGGATTCAGCCTACCCCAAACAATGAGCAGTTCTTC. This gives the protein CASRIQPTPNNEQFF.

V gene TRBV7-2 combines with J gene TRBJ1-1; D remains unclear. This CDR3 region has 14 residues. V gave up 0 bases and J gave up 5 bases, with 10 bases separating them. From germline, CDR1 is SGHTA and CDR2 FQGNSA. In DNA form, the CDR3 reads TGTGCCAGCAGCTTAGCCCGTCTAGGGACTGAAGCTTTCTTT. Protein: CASSLARLGTEAFF. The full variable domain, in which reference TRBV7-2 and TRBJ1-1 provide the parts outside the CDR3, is GAGVSQSPSNKVTEKGKDVELRCDPISGHTALYWYRQSLGQGLEFLIYFQGNSAPDKSGLPSDRFSAERTGGSVSTLTIQRTQQEDSAVYLCASSLARLGTEAFFGQGTRLTVV.

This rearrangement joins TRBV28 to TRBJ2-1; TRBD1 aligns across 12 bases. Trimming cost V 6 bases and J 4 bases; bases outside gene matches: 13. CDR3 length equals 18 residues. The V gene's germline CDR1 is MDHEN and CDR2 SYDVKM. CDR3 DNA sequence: TGTGCCAGCAGCCTTAGATGGGACAGGGGGCTTTCATACAATGAGCAGTTCTTC. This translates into CASSLRWDRGLSYNEQFF.

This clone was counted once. The CDR3 bases are TGCGCCAGCAGCCGGACTAGCGGGAGTGAGACCCAGTACTTC. Protein: CASSRTSGSETQYF. This rearrangement joins TRBV4-3 to TRBJ2-5; TRBD2 agrees at 13 bases. CDR3 length equals 14 residues. Unmatched junction bases numbered 1, after V lost 4 bases and J lost 5 bases. The germline V gene encodes CDR1 LGHNA and CDR2 YSLEER.

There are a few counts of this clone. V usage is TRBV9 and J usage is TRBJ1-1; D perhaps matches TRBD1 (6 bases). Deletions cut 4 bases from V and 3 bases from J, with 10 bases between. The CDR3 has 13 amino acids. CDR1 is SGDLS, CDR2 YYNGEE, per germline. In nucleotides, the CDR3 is TGTGCCAGCAGCTTTAACAGGGACACTGAAGCTTTCTTT. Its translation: CASSFNRDTEAFF. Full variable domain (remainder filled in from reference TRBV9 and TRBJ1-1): DSGVTQTPKHLITATGQRVTLRCSPRSGDLSVYWYQQSLDQGLQFLIQYYNGEERAKGNILERFSAQQFPDLHSELNLSSLELGDSALYFCASSFNRDTEAFFGQGTRLTVV.

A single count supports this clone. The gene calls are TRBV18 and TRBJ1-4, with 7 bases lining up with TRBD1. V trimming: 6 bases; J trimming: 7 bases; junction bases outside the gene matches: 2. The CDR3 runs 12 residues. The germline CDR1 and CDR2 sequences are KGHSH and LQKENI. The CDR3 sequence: CASSPGGEKLFF. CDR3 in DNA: TGTGCCAGCTCGCCAGGGGGTGAAAAACTGTTTTTT.

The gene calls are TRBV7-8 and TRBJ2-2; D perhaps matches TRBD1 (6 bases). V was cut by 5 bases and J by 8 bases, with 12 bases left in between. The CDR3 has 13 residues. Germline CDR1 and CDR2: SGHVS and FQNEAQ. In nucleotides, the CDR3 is TGTGCCAGCAGCCACAGGGAGACTGGGGAGCTGTTTTTT. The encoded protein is CASSHRETGELFF.

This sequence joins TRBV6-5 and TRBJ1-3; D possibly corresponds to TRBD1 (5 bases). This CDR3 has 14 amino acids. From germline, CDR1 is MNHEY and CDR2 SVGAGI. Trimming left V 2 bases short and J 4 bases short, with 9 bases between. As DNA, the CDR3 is TGTGCCAGCAGTTACGGGGGTCGGGGAAACACCATATATTTT. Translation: CASSYGGRGNTIYF.

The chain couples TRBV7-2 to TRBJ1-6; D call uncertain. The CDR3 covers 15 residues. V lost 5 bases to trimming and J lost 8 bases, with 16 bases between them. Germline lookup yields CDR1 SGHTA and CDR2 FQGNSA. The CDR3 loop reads CASSLSSLVDSPLHF. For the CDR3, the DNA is TGTGCCAGCAGCCTAAGTTCCTTGGTTGATTCACCCCTCCACTTT.